This TCR beta chain derives from a study of blood T cell repertoires in COVID-19. Study details: COVID-19 samples collected from the United States, Italy and Spain covered acute and convalescent phases. T cells, B-cell-depleted T cells, or PBMCs provided the cDNA or gDNA that served as material.

Original handling: Cell counts per sample came from amplifying reference gene primers. Sequencing was performed with immunoSEQ multiplex PCR; in TCRdb, only in-frame clones are kept and a portion is missing. V, J and clone size are those of that table, while D and trimming were read from the DNA. The repertoire holds about 300,000 clones, over 85% seen once, with approximately 1.8% in the top ten. Those enrolled in Seattle joined during active infection and were followed longitudinally afterward. This CDR3 has 15 amino acids. In germline, CDR1 is SGHNT, CDR2 YYREEE (reference sequence). Trimming left V 3 bases short and J 8 bases short, with 17 bases between.

The source of this sequence is a woman under 40 with COVID-19, enrolled during active disease. The sequencing input was peripheral blood. This rearrangement joins TRBV5-4 to TRBJ2-2; D may be TRBD1 (6 bases). CDR3: CASSWPGTRDGELFF. The CDR3 coding sequence is TGTGCCAGCAGCTGGCCGGGGACACGGGATGGGGAGCTGTTTTTT.